Sequencing of this TCR beta chain was carried out in a study of early T cells in non-severe SARS-CoV-2 infection. Study information: The chains were unpaired, and the sequenced material was bulk RNA from unsorted whole blood.

This clonotype was observed a handful of times. Its antigen is not identified. V lost 4 bases to trimming and J lost 4 bases, with 14 bases between them. Germline V gene sequence: CDR1 MGHDK, CDR2 SYGVNS. The CDR3 extends over 14 amino acids. Individual cDNA molecules were tagged with unique molecular identifiers, the study reported. TCRdb ran MiXCR on the 5' RACE reads and lists one entry per CDR3 protein. The sample lists around 63,000 distinct CDR3 sequences; 10% to 15% were seen once. Study-wide results and limits: Comparison of clonotypes with VDJdb favored anti-spike CD8 responses while missing private and CD4 specificities.

This sequence joins TRBV25-1 and TRBJ2-7; D may be TRBD1 (6 bases). The sample taken for sequencing was whole blood. The sequence was obtained from an adult who was a healthcare worker with PCR-confirmed SARS-CoV-2 infection or an uninfected control (not recorded which). CDR3 protein: CASSGMGQGYEQYF. The DNA for the CDR3 is TGTGCCAGCAGTGGAATGGGGCAGGGGTACGAGCAGTACTTC.